These 5 T cell receptor beta chains came from one sample sequenced in a study of blood T cell repertoires in COVID-19. TCRdb's copy holds only in-frame clones and misses some; the assay was immunoSEQ multiplex PCR. The sample contains a few hundred thousand clones, about 90% of which appear only once. The sample taken for sequencing was peripheral blood. These receptors all stem from a woman in her 50s who had recovered from COVID-19.

The rearrangement links TRBV7-9 to TRBJ2-1; 9 bases align to TRBD2. The CDR3 contains 15 residues. Per the germline V gene, CDR1 is SEHNR and CDR2 is FQNEAQ (reference sequence). V was clipped by 1 base and J by 10 bases; unmatched bases: 8. The CDR3 coding sequence is TGTGCCAGCAGCTTAGGAGCGGGAGGTGTAAACGAGCAGTTCTTC. Its translation is CASSLGAGGVNEQFF.

This chain joins TRBV6-1 and TRBJ1-1, with 10 bases aligning to TRBD1. The germline gives CDR1 MNHNS, CDR2 SASEGT. This CDR3 has 15 residues. After removal of 6 bases from V and 4 bases from J, the junction contained 8 bases not matched to a gene. The CDR3, as DNA: TGTGCCAGCAGGCCCCCGGGACAGGGGCTCACTGAAGCTTTCTTT. Translating it yields CASRPPGQGLTEAFF.

V gene TRBV15 combines with J gene TRBJ1-2; 11 nucleotides match TRBD1. Germline V gene data show CDR1 as LNHNV and CDR2 as YYDKDF (reference sequence). V lost 5 bases to trimming and J lost 3 bases; unmatched junction nucleotides: 17. This CDR3 is built from 19 residues. CDR3 residues: CATSPTPWTGGSGDYGYTF. Here the CDR3 DNA reads TGTGCCACCAGCCCTACTCCCTGGACAGGGGGCTCGGGGGACTATGGCTACACCTTC.

V and J are TRBV11-2 and TRBJ2-3; no clear D gene. The V end was cut by 5 bases, the J end by 2 bases, with 11 bases between. This CDR3 spans 14 amino acids. CDR1 and CDR2 (germline): SGHAT, FQNNGV. CDR3 protein: CASSPRLSTDTQYF. For the CDR3, the DNA is TGTGCCAGCAGCCCCAGGCTCTCCACAGATACGCAGTATTTT.

The chain combines TRBV5-1 with TRBJ1-1; 7 bases fit TRBD1. Germline lookup yields CDR1 SGHRS and CDR2 YFSETQ. The CDR3 runs 15 residues. J lost 0 bases, V lost 4 bases, and 6 bases had no gene match. The CDR3 DNA sequence: TGCGCCAGCAGCCTGTGGGACAGTTTGAACACTGAAGCTTTCTTT. Translating it yields CASSLWDSLNTEAFF. Filled out from reference TRBV5-1 and TRBJ1-1, the complete variable domain reads KAGVTQTPRYLIKTRGQQVTLSCSPISGHRSVSWYQQTPGQGLQFLFEYFSETQRNKGNFPGRFSGRQFSNSRSEMNVSTLELGDSALYLCASSLWDSLNTEAFFGQGTRLTVV.